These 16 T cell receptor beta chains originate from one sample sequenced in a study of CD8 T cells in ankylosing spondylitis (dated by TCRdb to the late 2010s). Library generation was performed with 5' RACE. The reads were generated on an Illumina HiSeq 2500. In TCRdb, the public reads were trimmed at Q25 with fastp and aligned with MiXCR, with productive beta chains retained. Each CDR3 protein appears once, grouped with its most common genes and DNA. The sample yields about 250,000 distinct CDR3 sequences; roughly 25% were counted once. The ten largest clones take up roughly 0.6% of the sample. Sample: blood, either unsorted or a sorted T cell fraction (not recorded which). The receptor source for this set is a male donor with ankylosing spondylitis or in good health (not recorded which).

CDR3 residues: CSARTDNLGEQYF. The CDR3 nucleotides are TGCAGTGCTAGGACAGACAACCTCGGCGAGCAGTACTTC. The chain links TRBV20-1 to TRBJ2-7; weak D call: TRBD1 (5 bases). The V and J ends lost 3 bases and 6 bases respectively, with 15 bases between them. The CDR3 runs to 13 residues. Germline CDR1 DFQATT, CDR2 SNEGSKA (reference sequence).

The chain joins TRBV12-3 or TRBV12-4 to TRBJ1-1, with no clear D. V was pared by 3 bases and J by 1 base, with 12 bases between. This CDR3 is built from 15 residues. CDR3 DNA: TGTGCCAGCAGTTTCGTGGAGTTGCGGAACACTGAAGCTTTCTTT. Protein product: CASSFVELRNTEAFF.

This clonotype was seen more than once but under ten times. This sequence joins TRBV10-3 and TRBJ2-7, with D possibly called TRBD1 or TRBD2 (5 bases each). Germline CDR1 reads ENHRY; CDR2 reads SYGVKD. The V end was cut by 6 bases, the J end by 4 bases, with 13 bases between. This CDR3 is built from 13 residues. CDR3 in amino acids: CAIRRGPIYEQYF. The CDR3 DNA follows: TGTGCCATCAGGAGGGGACCGATATACGAGCAGTACTTC.

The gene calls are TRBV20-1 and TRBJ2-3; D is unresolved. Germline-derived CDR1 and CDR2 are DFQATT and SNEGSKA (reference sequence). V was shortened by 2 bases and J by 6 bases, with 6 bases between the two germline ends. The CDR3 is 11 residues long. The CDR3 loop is CSARPSDTQYF. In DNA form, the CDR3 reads TGCAGTGCTAGACCCTCCGATACGCAGTATTTT.

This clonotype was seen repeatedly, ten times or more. For the CDR3, the DNA is TGCAGCGTTGATTGGGGGGGGCGAGAGCAGTACTTC. It yields the protein CSVDWGGREQYF. This sequence joins TRBV29-1 and TRBJ2-7; perhaps TRBD2 as D (7 bases). V shed 3 bases and J shed 7 bases, with 13 bases lying between them. CDR1 SQVTM and CDR2 ANQGSEA come from the germline V gene. The CDR3 length is 12 residues.

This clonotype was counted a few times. This CDR3 is CSARGIADTQYF. The CDR3 nucleotides read TGCAGTGCTAGGGGAATAGCGGATACGCAGTATTTT. This chain joins TRBV20-1 and TRBJ2-3; maybe TRBD2 (5 bases). CDR1 and CDR2 from the germline V gene are DFQATT and SNEGSKA (reference sequence). There are 12 residues in the CDR3. V gave up 3 bases and J gave up 6 bases, with 10 bases separating them.

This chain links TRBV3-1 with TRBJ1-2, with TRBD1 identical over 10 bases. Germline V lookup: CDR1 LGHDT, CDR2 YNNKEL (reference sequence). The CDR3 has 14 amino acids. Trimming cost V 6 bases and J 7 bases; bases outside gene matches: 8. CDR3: CASSPRDRGSGYTF. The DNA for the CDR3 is TGTGCCAGCAGTCCCCGGGACAGGGGTAGTGGCTACACCTTC.

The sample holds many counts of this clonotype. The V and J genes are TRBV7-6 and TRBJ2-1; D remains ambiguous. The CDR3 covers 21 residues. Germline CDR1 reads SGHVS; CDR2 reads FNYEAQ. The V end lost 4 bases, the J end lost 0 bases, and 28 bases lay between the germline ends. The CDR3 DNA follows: TGTGCCAGCAGCTCACCCGCCTATATACTTAGCCCCTCCCGCTCCTACAATGAGCAGTTCTTC. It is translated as CASSSPAYILSPSRSYNEQFF. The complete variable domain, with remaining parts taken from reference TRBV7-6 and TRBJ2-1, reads GAGVSQSPRYKVTKRGQDVALRCDPISGHVSLYWYRQALGQGPEFLTYFNYEAQQDKSGLPNDRFSAERPEGSISTLTIQRTEQRDSAMYRCASSSPAYILSPSRSYNEQFFGPGTRLTVL.

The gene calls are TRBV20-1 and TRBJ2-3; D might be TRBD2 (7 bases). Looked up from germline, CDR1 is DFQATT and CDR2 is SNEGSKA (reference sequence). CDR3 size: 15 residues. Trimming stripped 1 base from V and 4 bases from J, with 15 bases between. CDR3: CSARVVGEGADTQYF. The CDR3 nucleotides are TGCAGTGCTAGAGTCGTGGGGGAGGGGGCAGATACGCAGTATTTT.

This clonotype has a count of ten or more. The CDR3, as DNA: TGCGCCAGCAGCTTGAGGGCGGGGGAGAAGACCCAGTACTTC. Protein product: CASSLRAGEKTQYF. V and J are TRBV5-1 and TRBJ2-5; 7 nucleotides align to TRBD2. Germline V CDR1 and CDR2: SGHRS, YFSETQ. This CDR3 contains 14 residues. The trim removed 1 base at V and 6 bases at J, leaving 6 bases unmatched.

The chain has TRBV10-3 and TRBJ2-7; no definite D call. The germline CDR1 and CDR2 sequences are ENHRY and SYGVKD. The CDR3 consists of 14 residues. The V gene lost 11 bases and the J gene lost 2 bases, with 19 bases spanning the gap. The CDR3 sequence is CAAQPPGPPYEQYF. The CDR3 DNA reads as TGTGCCGCCCAACCCCCCGGGCCACCCTACGAGCAGTACTTC.

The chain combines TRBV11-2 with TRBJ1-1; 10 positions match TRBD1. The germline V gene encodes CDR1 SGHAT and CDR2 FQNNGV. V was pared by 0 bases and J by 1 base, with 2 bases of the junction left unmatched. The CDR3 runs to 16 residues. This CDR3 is CASSLDGTGANTEAFF. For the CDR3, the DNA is TGTGCCAGCAGCTTAGATGGGACAGGGGCGAACACTGAAGCTTTCTTT.

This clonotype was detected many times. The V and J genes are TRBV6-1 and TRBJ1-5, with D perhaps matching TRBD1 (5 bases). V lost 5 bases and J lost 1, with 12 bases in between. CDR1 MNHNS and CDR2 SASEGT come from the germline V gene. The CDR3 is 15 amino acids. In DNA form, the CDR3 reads TGTGCCAGCAGTCCTGGGACCCGGAGCAATCAGCCCCAGCATTTT. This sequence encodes CASSPGTRSNQPQHF.

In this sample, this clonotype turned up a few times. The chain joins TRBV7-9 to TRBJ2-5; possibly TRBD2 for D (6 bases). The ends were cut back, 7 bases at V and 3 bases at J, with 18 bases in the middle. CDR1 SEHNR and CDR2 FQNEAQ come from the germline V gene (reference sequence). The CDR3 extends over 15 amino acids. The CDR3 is CASTPEVWGEETQYF. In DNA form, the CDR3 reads TGTGCCAGCACCCCAGAGGTGTGGGGGGAAGAGACCCAGTACTTC.

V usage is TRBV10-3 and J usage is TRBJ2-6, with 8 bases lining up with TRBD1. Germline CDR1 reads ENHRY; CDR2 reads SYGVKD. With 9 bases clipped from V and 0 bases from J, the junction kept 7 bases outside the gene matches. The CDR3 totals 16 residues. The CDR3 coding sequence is TGTGCCATAGCCGGGACAGGCCTCTCTGGGGCCAACGTCCTGACTTTC. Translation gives CAIAGTGLSGANVLTF.

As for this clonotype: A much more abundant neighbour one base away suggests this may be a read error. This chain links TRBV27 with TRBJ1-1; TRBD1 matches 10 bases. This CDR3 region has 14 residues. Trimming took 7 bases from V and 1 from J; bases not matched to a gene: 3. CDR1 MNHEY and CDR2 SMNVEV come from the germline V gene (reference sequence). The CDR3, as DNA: TGTGCCAGCACCCGGGACAGGGGGAACACTGAAGCTTTCTTT. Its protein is CASTRDRGNTEAFF.